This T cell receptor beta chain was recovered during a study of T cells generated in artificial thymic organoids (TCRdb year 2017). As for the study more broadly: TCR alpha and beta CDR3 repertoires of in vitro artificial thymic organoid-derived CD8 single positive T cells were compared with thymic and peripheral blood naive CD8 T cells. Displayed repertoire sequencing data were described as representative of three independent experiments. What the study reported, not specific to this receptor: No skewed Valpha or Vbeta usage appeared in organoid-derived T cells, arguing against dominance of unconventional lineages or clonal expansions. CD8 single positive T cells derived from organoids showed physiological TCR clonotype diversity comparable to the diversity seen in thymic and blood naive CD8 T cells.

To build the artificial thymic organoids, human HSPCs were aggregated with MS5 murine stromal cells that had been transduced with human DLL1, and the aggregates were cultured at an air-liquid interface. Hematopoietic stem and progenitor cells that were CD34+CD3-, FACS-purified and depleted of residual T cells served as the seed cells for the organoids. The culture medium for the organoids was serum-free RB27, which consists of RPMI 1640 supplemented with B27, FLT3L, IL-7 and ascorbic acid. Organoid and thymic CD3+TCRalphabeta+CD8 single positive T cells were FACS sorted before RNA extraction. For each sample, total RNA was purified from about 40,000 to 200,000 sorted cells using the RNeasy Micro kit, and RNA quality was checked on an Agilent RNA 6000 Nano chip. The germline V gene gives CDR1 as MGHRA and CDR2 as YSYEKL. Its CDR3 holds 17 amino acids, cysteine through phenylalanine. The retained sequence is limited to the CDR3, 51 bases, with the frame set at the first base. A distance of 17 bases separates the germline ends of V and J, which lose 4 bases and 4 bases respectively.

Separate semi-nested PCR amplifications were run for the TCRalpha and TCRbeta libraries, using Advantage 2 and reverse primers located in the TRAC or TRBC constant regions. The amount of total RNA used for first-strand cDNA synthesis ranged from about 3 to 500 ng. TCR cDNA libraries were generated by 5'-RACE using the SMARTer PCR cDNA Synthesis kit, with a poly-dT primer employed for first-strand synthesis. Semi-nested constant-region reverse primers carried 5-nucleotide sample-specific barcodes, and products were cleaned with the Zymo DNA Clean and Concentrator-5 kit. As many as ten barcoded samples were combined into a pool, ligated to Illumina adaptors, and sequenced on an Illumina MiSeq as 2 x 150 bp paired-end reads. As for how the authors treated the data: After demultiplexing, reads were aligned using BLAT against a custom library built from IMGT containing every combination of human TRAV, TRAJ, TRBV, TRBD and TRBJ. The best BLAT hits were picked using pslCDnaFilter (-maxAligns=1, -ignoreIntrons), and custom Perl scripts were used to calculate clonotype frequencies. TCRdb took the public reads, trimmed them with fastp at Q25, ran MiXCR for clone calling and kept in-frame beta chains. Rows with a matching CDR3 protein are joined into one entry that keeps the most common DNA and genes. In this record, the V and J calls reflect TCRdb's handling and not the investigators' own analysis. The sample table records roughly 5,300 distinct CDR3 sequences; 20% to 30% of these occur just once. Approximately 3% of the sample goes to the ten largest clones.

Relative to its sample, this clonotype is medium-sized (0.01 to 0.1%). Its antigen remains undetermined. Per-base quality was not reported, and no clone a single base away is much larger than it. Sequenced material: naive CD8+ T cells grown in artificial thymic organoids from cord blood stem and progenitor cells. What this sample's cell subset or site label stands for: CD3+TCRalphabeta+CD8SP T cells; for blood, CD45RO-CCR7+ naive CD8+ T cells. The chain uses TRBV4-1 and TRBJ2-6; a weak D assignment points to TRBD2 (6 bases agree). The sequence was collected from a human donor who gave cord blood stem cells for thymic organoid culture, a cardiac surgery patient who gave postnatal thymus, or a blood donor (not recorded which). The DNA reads TGCGCCAGCAGCCCCGGGGGATTCCTTTCCGGGGCCAACGTCCTGACTTTC. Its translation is CASSPGGFLSGANVLTF.